There are many counts of the clone carrying this T cell receptor (beta chain). Its antigen is not identified. With 7 bases clipped from V and 8 bases from J, the junction kept 12 bases outside the gene matches. The CDR3 contains 13 residues. The germline CDR1 and CDR2 sequences are DFQATT and SNEGSKA (reference sequence). This entry belongs to a study of T cell repertoires in cytomegalovirus infection. Study-wide background: Public TCR beta signatures indicated both CMV infection and matching HLA type. Findings of the study overall: The response measured ex vivo was dominated by TCR beta clonotypes (HLA-C-restricted and CMV-specific). There were carriers of CMV plus the relevant HLA, and cumulative public TCR beta family frequency identified them.

TCRdb passed the reads through MiXCR, listing each CDR3 protein once. The sample lists hundreds of thousands of distinct CDR3 sequences; approximately 9.5% were seen once. This receptor was identified in a human donor in good health (CMV status not recorded). Some clones in this sample may be carry-over from other donors' samples. The chain employs TRBV20-1 and TRBJ1-1; TRBD1 matches 8 bases. Material: PBMCs. The CDR3 DNA is TGCAGTGTCAAGTCCGGGACAGGCTTAGAAGCTTTCTTT. It specifies CSVKSGTGLEAFF.